Shown below are 16 T cell receptor beta chains from a single sample sequenced in a study of spatial heterogeneity in lung cancer. General study findings and limits: Within tumors, counts of expanded alpha and beta TCRs tracked tumor mutation counts.

TCRdb ran MiXCR on the 5' RACE reads and lists one entry per CDR3 protein. The sample carries about 10,000 distinct CDR3 sequences, over 6% recorded once. Antigens for these TCRs are unknown. Time point here: sample taken at primary tumor resection. The sample consisted of lung tumor tissue, taken at surgery. The source of these receptors is a male donor with early-stage non-small cell lung cancer.

This clonotype was counted ten times or more. The gene calls are TRBV24-1 and TRBJ2-1; TRBD2 aligns across 7 bases. Germline CDR1 is KGHDR and CDR2 is SFDVKD. The V and J ends lost 5 bases and 8 bases, in that order; junction bases with no gene match: 8. CDR3 size: 14 residues. CDR3 residues: CATSGRTSNHEQFF. The CDR3 DNA sequence: TGTGCCACCAGTGGGAGGACTAGTAACCATGAGCAGTTCTTC.

This clonotype was seen many times. The CDR3 reads CASSYRGGVVNEQFF. The CDR3 DNA follows: TGTGCCAGCAGTTACAGGGGTGGAGTTGTCAATGAGCAGTTCTTC. The rearrangement links TRBV27 to TRBJ2-1, with 7 bases aligning to TRBD1. The germline V gene encodes CDR1 MNHEY and CDR2 SMNVEV (reference sequence). This CDR3 has 15 amino acids. Losses at the gene ends were 4 bases for V and 6 bases for J; bases not matched to a gene: 9.

This clonotype was detected many times. This chain connects TRBV20-1 to TRBJ2-1; D possibly uses TRBD1 or TRBD2 (6 bases each). The CDR3 contains 14 residues. Germline CDR1 reads DFQATT; CDR2 reads SNEGSKA (reference sequence). With 3 bases removed from V and 9 bases from J, the gap between germline ends came to 18 bases. In DNA form, the CDR3 reads TGCAGTGCTAGTATGGAGGGGGGCCAATCTGAGCAGTTCTTC. Protein sequence: CSASMEGGQSEQFF.

This clonotype came up many times. This sequence joins TRBV18 and TRBJ2-7; the D is unclear. In germline, CDR1 is KGHSH, CDR2 LQKENI. The V gene lost 3 bases and the J gene lost 0 bases, with 6 bases spanning the gap. This CDR3 contains 13 residues. DNA of the CDR3: TGTGCCAGCTCACCCCCTTCCTCCTACGAGCAGTACTTC. Translating gives CASSPPSSYEQYF. Using reference TRBV18 and TRBJ2-7 for the parts outside the CDR3, the full variable domain is NAGVMQNPRHLVRRRGQEARLRCSPMKGHSHVYWYRQLPEEGLKFMVYLQKENIIDESGMPKERFSAEFPKEGPSILRIQQVVRGDSAAYFCASSPPSSYEQYFGPGTRLTVT.

This clonotype was picked up many times. The chain uses TRBV9 and TRBJ2-7; D may correspond to TRBD1 or TRBD2 (5 bases each). Germline lookup yields CDR1 SGDLS and CDR2 YYNGEE. CDR3 length equals 14 residues. With 0 bases removed from V and 2 bases from J, the gap between germline ends came to 9 bases. The CDR3 DNA reads TGTGCCAGCAGCGTAGGTTTGGGGGCCTACGAGCAGTACTTC. It translates to CASSVGLGAYEQYF.

This clonotype was detected many times. Here the CDR3 DNA reads TGCAGTGCTAGAGATCTCCAAGGGGGACTCGAGACCCAGTACTTC. Translation: CSARDLQGGLETQYF. The chain carries TRBV20-1 and TRBJ2-5; D is possibly TRBD1 or TRBD2 (6 bases each). The CDR3 loop spans 15 amino acids. From germline, CDR1 is DFQATT and CDR2 SNEGSKA (reference sequence). V shed 0 bases and J shed 5 bases, with 16 bases lying between them.

There are many counts of this clonotype. The genes are TRBV30 and TRBJ2-2; TRBD1 matches at 7 bases. The CDR3 length is 15 residues. Germline CDR1 reads GTSNPN; CDR2 reads SVGIG (reference sequence). V was pared by 0 bases and J by 0 bases, with 1 base of the junction left unmatched. The CDR3 loop is CAWSVGGANTGELFF. DNA for the CDR3: TGTGCCTGGAGTGTAGGGGGCGCGAACACCGGGGAGCTGTTTTTT.

At least ten counts were recorded for this clonotype. The chain recombines TRBV2 with TRBJ2-7, with TRBD2 identical over 10 bases. Germline CDR1 SNHLY, CDR2 FYNNEI. The V segment lost 6 bases and the J segment 4 bases; nucleotides outside the gene matches: 6. The CDR3 covers 14 residues. The CDR3 DNA reads TGTGCCAGCAGCCTTCTAGCGGGGGAGTACGAGCAGTACGTC. Translating it yields CASSLLAGEYEQYV.

This clonotype was seen many times. The chain uses TRBV12-3 or TRBV12-4 and TRBJ2-1; either TRBD1 or TRBD2 may supply D (5 bases each). V lost 7 bases and J lost 1, with 14 bases in between. There are 15 residues in the CDR3. CDR3 sequence (DNA): TGTGCCAGCATGAGGGACGGCGTATCCTACAATGAGCAGTTCTTC. It translates to CASMRDGVSYNEQFF.

There are many counts of this clonotype. The chain carries TRBV5-6 and TRBJ1-2; no reliable D call. V lost 1 base and J lost 1, with 11 bases in between. This CDR3 is 15 amino acids long. The germline V gene has CDR1 SGHDT and CDR2 YYEEEE. CDR3 residues: CASSLTAPNNYGYTF. In DNA, the CDR3 is TGTGCCAGCAGCTTGACCGCTCCGAATAACTATGGCTACACCTTC.

This clonotype was detected many times. V is TRBV20-1 and J is TRBJ2-3; 11 nucleotides align to TRBD2. Unmatched junction bases numbered 11, after V lost 6 bases and J lost 6 bases. Germline V lookup: CDR1 DFQATT, CDR2 SNEGSKA (reference sequence). The CDR3 runs to 15 residues. The CDR3 bases are TGCAGTGCCGACCCACCTAGCGGGAGGTCCGATACGCAGTATTTT. It yields the protein CSADPPSGRSDTQYF.

This clonotype was seen at least ten times. This chain joins TRBV18 and TRBJ2-1, with 11 bases lining up with TRBD2. Losses at the gene ends were 6 bases for V and 5 bases for J; bases not matched to a gene: 6. The CDR3 sequence is 15 residues long. Germline V CDR1 and CDR2: KGHSH, LQKENI. The CDR3 bases are TGTGCCAGCTCGCCGGGACTAGCGGCCCACAATGAGCAGTTCTTC. Translated: CASSPGLAAHNEQFF.

By sample share, this clonotype is medium-sized. V gene TRBV20-1 combines with J gene TRBJ1-1; 8 positions agree with TRBD1. CDR3 size: 14 residues. The V gene's germline CDR1 is DFQATT and CDR2 SNEGSKA (reference sequence). Losses at the gene ends were 5 bases for V and 3 bases for J; bases not matched to a gene: 8. CDR3 in amino acids: CSASRDRGDTEAFF. For the CDR3, the DNA is TGCAGTGCTTCCCGAGACAGGGGCGACACTGAAGCTTTCTTT.

This clonotype appeared many times. This rearrangement joins TRBV5-1 to TRBJ2-7; 7 nucleotides line up with TRBD2. V dropped 0 bases and J dropped 5; count of bases not matched to a gene: 2. The CDR3 extends over 13 amino acids. From germline, CDR1 is SGHRS and CDR2 YFSETQ. CDR3 protein: CASSLGLADEQYF. The CDR3 DNA is TGCGCCAGCAGCTTGGGACTAGCAGACGAGCAGTACTTC.

The sample holds many counts of this clonotype. The chain combines TRBV20-1 with TRBJ2-2; TRBD2 agrees at 7 bases. Germline trimming cut 3 bases from V and 2 bases from J; bases unmatched to any gene: 12. CDR3 size: 17 residues. Germline assignment: CDR1 DFQATT and CDR2 SNEGSKA (reference sequence). The CDR3 coding sequence is TGCAGTGCTAGCACTTTTTCTAGCGGAAGAAACACCGGGGAGCTGTTTTTT. Translated: CSASTFSSGRNTGELFF.

This clonotype came up many times. The V call is TRBV10-3, the J call TRBJ2-3; TRBD1 agrees at 11 bases. CDR3 length: 14 residues. The trim removed 8 bases at V and 6 bases at J, leaving 7 bases unmatched. Germline V CDR1 and CDR2: ENHRY, SYGVKD. For the CDR3, the DNA is TGTGCCATCGAGAAGGGACAGGGGGTCGATACGCAGTATTTT. Translating gives CAIEKGQGVDTQYF.